The rows below give T cell receptor beta chains drawn from one sample of a study of blood T cell repertoires in COVID-19. Assay used: immunoSEQ multiplex PCR; TCRdb lists only in-frame clones, some missing. The sample lists around 200,000 clones, about 85% occurring once. Input material: peripheral blood. These TCRs come from a woman of 80 years or more with acute or convalescent COVID-19. CDR3s include the opening cysteine and the closing phenylalanine or tryptophan. D genes are given only for firm matches. Not all rows give a size; the values are once, few, many and, for expanded clones, a class.

clone size | J gene | D gene | V gene | CDR3 protein | CDR3 DNA
- | TRBJ2-3 | TRBD2 | TRBV5-1 | CASSFSSGSGTDTQYF | TGCGCCAGCAGCTTTAGTAGCGGGAGTGGCACAGATACGCAGTATTTT
- | TRBJ1-2 | TRBD1 | TRBV3-1/TRBV3-2 | CASSQPPGQGAFGYTF | TGTGCCAGCAGCCAACCTCCGGGACAGGGGGCTTTTGGCTACACCTTC
once | TRBJ1-1 | TRBD1 | TRBV5-1 | CASSMGTGFMNTEAFF | TGCGCCAGCAGCATGGGGACAGGGTTTATGAACACTGAAGCTTTCTTT
few | TRBJ1-1 | - | TRBV6-5 | CASSYSRKAFF | TGTGCCAGCAGTTACTCGCGGAAAGCTTTCTTT
- | TRBJ1-4 | - | TRBV5-1 | CASSLALGAREKLFF | TGCGCCAGCAGCTTGGCCCTGGGGGCAAGAGAAAAACTGTTTTTT
- | TRBJ1-2 | TRBD1 | TRBV7-2 | CASRGGTGVGDYTF | TGTGCCAGCAGAGGCGGGACAGGCGTGGGCGACTACACCTTC
- | TRBJ2-7 | - | TRBV7-8 | CASSLAFSEGRYEQYF | TGTGCCAGCAGCTTAGCGTTTTCGGAGGGGAGGTACGAGCAGTACTTC
- | TRBJ1-5 | - | TRBV11-2 | CASHCDQPQHF | TGTGCCAGCCACTGTGATCAGCCCCAGCATTTT
- | TRBJ1-1 | TRBD1 | TRBV9 | CASSVGAGGNTEAFF | TGTGCCAGCAGCGTTGGGGCAGGGGGGAACACTGAAGCTTTCTTT
- | TRBJ1-1 | TRBD1 | TRBV4-3 | CASSRGTGFGTEAFF | TGCGCCAGCAGCCGGGGGACAGGGTTCGGCACTGAAGCTTTCTTT
- | TRBJ2-2 | - | TRBV4-1 | CASSQVVAGIYTGELFF | TGCGCCAGCAGCCAAGTAGTAGCCGGAATCTACACCGGGGAGCTGTTTTTT
- | TRBJ1-1 | - | TRBV29-1 | CSVSDRRTLNTEAFF | TGCAGCGTTTCGGACAGAAGAACTTTGAACACTGAAGCTTTCTTT
- | TRBJ2-3 | - | TRBV5-1 | CASSLRQGTDTQYF | TGCGCCAGCAGCTTGAGGCAGGGCACAGATACGCAGTATTTT
- | TRBJ1-2 | TRBD1 | TRBV7-2 | CASSLNPGQGIQGYTF | TGTGCCAGCAGCTTAAATCCGGGACAGGGGATCCAGGGCTACACCTTC